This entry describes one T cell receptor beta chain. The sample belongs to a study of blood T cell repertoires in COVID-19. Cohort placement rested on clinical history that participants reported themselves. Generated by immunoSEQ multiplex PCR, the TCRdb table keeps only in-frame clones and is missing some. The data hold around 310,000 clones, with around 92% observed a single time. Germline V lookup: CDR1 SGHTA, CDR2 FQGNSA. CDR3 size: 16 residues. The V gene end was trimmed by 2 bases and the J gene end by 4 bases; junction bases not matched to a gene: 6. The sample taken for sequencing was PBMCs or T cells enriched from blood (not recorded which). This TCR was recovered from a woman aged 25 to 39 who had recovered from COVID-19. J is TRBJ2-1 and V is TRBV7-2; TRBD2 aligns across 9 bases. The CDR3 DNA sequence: TGTGCCAGCAGCTTACGTCTAGCGGGATGGTACAATGAGCAGTTCTTC. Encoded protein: CASSLRLAGWYNEQFF.